Listed below are T cell receptor beta chains from one sample, sequenced in a study of T cell responses to AZD1222 COVID-19 vaccine. This table comes from immunoSEQ multiplex PCR, and its TCRdb copy is limited to in-frame clones, with some not included. The table includes 75,000 to 100,000 clones, 89% detected once. The starting material was peripheral blood, obtained on day 0 of AZD1222 vaccination. The receptors derive from an adult in good health. CDR3s include the opening cysteine and the closing phenylalanine or tryptophan. Fields, in order: J gene, V gene, D gene, clone size, CDR3 length, CDR3 protein, CDR3 DNA. A D gene is named only where the DNA matches it firmly. The size entry is marked missing in some rows and otherwise reads once, few, many or a size class.

>TRBJ2-7|TRBV5-8|NA|NA|15
CASSPSWRDSYEQYF
TGTGCCAGCAGCCCGTCCTGGAGAGACTCCTACGAGCAGTACTTC
>TRBJ1-1|TRBV11-1|NA|NA|14
CASSLSRGSTEAFF
TGTGCCAGCAGCTTATCGCGCGGGAGCACTGAAGCTTTCTTT
>TRBJ1-1|TRBV3-1/TRBV3-2|NA|NA|14
CASSQDLRGPSAFF
TGTGCCAGCAGCCAAGATCTTCGGGGACCTTCGGCTTTCTTT
>TRBJ2-2|TRBV18|TRBD2|NA|15
CASSQTSGDTGELFF
TGTGCCAGCTCACAGACTAGCGGGGACACCGGGGAGCTGTTTTTT
>TRBJ2-3|TRBV4-1|TRBD1|NA|18
CASSQDTGQGGATDTQYF
TGCGCCAGCAGCCAAGATACAGGACAGGGGGGCGCCACAGATACGCAGTATTTT
>TRBJ1-3|TRBV7-2|NA|NA|16
CASSLAGIHSGNTIYF
TGTGCCAGCAGCTTAGCCGGAATCCACTCTGGAAACACCATATATTTT
>TRBJ1-1|TRBV5-5|TRBD1|NA|16
CASSPGQGNMNTEAFF
TGTGCCAGCAGCCCGGGACAGGGGAACATGAACACTGAAGCTTTCTTT
>TRBJ2-7|TRBV30|TRBD2|NA|16
CAWSVEKAGGVWEQYF
TGTGCCTGGAGTGTAGAAAAGGCGGGAGGGGTATGGGAGCAGTACTTC
>TRBJ2-7|TRBV3-1/TRBV3-2|NA|NA|15
CASSQDRGRSYEQYF
TGTGCCAGCAGCCAAGATCGGGGGCGGTCCTACGAGCAGTACTTC
>TRBJ2-3|TRBV6-1|TRBD2|NA|14
CASSSGLAGHTQYF
TGTGCCAGCAGTTCCGGACTAGCGGGTCACACGCAGTATTTT
>TRBJ2-5|TRBV5-1|TRBD2|NA|14
CASRRGLGQETQYF
TGCGCCAGCAGGAGGGGACTAGGACAAGAGACCCAGTACTTC
>TRBJ2-2|TRBV24-1|TRBD2|NA|17
CATSDLWGRDRSGELFF
TGTGCCACCAGTGATCTATGGGGGAGGGATCGTTCCGGGGAGCTGTTTTTT
>TRBJ2-1|TRBV5-1|NA|NA|15
CASSPASRVYNEQFF
TGCGCCAGCAGCCCTGCTTCGCGGGTCTACAATGAGCAGTTCTTC
>TRBJ1-3|TRBV12-3/TRBV12-4|NA|NA|13
CASRELSGNTIYF
TGTGCCAGCCGGGAACTTTCTGGAAACACCATATATTTT
>TRBJ1-5|TRBV20-1|NA|once|12
CSASSRNQPQHF
TGCAGTGCTAGTAGTAGAAATCAGCCCCAGCATTTT
>TRBJ1-2|TRBV3-1/TRBV3-2|NA|NA|14
CASSQKGAGAGYTF
TGTGCCAGCAGCCAAAAAGGGGCCGGCGCTGGCTACACCTTC
>TRBJ2-7|TRBV6-5|NA|NA|15
CASRTKTGFSYEQYF
TGTGCCAGCAGAACCAAGACAGGCTTTTCCTACGAGCAGTACTTC